This TCR beta chain was sequenced during a study of T-cell memory formation after mild COVID-19. This clonotype has a handful of counts. TCRdb passed the 5' RACE reads through MiXCR, listing each CDR3 protein once. This repertoire shows 550,000 to 600,000 distinct CDR3 sequences, around 16% found once; its top ten account for about 7.4%. The V and J ends lost 4 bases and 3 bases respectively, with 10 bases between them. Germline V lookup: CDR1 SQVTM, CDR2 ANQGSEA. The CDR3 extends over 12 amino acids. The rearrangement links TRBV29-1 to TRBJ2-7; D gene unclear. This receptor was obtained from an adult woman who had mild COVID-19 (a few samples of this study predate the infection). Cell type and time point are not known. Material: PBMCs or a T cell subset sorted from them (not recorded which). The CDR3 sequence: CSVVSPIYEQYF. The CDR3 region has the DNA TGCAGCGTTGTCAGTCCGATCTACGAGCAGTACTTC.